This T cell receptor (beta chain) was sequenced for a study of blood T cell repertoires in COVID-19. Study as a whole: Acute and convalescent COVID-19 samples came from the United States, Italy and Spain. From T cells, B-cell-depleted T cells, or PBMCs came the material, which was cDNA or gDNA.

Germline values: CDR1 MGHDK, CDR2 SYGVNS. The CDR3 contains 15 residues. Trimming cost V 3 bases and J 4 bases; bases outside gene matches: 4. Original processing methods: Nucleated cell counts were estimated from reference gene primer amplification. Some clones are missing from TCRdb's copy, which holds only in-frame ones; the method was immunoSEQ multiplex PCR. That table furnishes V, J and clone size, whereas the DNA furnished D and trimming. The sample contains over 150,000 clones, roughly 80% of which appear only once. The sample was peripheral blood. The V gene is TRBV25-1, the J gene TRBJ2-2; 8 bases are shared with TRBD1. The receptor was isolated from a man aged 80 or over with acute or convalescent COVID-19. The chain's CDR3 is CASSDRGQFTGELFF. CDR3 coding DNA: TGTGCCAGCAGTGACAGGGGGCAATTCACCGGGGAGCTGTTTTTT.